A selection of T cell receptor beta chains follows, all from one sample in a study of T cells in Graves' hyperthyroidism and ophthalmopathy. TCRdb redid the calling of the multiplex PCR reads with MiXCR, one entry per CDR3 protein. The data hold hundreds of thousands of distinct CDR3 sequences, with roughly 16% observed a single time. The material sequenced was blood. Receptors were obtained from a woman aged 25 to 39 with Graves' hyperthyroidism. The CDR3 runs from the conserved cysteine through the conserved F or W. The D gene is left open where the match is weak. Clone size, where shown, is once, few, many, or a class for clones that have expanded.

V	J	D	size	CDR3	DNA
TRBV28	TRBJ2-3	TRBD2	many	CASSLAGGPADTQYF	TGTGCCAGCAGTTTAGCGGGAGGGCCAGCAGATACGCAGTATTTT
TRBV6-1	TRBJ2-5	TRBD2	-	CASRDTGTSGSVTQYF	TGTGCCAGCAGAGACACCGGGACTAGCGGGAGCGTGACCCAGTACTTC
TRBV7-8	TRBJ2-1	TRBD2	many	CASSLGSGTEQFF	TGTGCCAGCAGCTTAGGCAGCGGGACTGAGCAGTTCTTC
TRBV5-1	TRBJ1-1	-	few	CASSLRFAETEAFF	TGCGCCAGCAGCTTAAGATTTGCAGAAACTGAAGCTTTCTTT
TRBV7-2	TRBJ2-1	TRBD2	many	CASSPRGLAGGNEQFF	TGTGCCAGCAGCCCTAGAGGACTAGCGGGAGGAAATGAGCAGTTCTTC
TRBV24-1	TRBJ2-5	-	many	CATSDPMGGVGRETQYF	TGTGCCACCAGTGACCCAATGGGCGGAGTGGGAAGGGAGACCCAGTACTTC
TRBV11-2	TRBJ2-6	-	many	CASSLGGGGGANVLTF	TGTGCCAGCAGCTTAGGCGGAGGAGGAGGGGCCAACGTCCTGACTTTC
TRBV7-2	TRBJ1-1	TRBD1	-	CASSQRQGSSAFF	TGTGCCAGCAGCCAGCGACAGGGGTCATCAGCTTTCTTT
TRBV7-3	TRBJ2-1	-	many	CASSLMAGWNEQFF	TGTGCCAGCAGCTTAATGGCAGGGTGGAATGAGCAGTTCTTC
TRBV28	TRBJ2-1	-	many	CASRSNLGGPVSNEQFF	TGTGCCAGCAGAAGCAATCTTGGAGGGCCGGTGTCGAATGAGCAGTTCTTC
TRBV12-3/TRBV12-4	TRBJ2-7	TRBD2	many	CASGTSGSLSYEQYF	TGTGCCAGCGGGACTAGCGGAAGTCTTTCCTACGAGCAGTACTTC
TRBV7-2	TRBJ2-2	-	-	CASSSTAFSETTGELFF	TGTGCCAGCAGCTCCACAGCCTTCAGCGAGACGACCGGGGAGCTGTTTTTT
TRBV7-2	TRBJ2-1	TRBD2	many	CASSKGLRFGDEQFF	TGTGCCAGCAGCAAGGGACTACGGTTTGGGGATGAGCAGTTCTTC
TRBV20-1	TRBJ2-7	-	-	CSARGTGMGYEQYF	TGCAGTGCTAGAGGAACAGGGATGGGCTACGAGCAGTACTTC
TRBV28	TRBJ1-1	-	-	CASSPWGRVVVDTEAFF	TGTGCCAGCAGTCCTTGGGGGAGGGTGGTGGTGGACACTGAAGCTTTCTTT
TRBV18	TRBJ2-7	TRBD2	-	CASSPPIAGGPRNEQYF	TGTGCCAGCTCACCACCGATAGCGGGAGGGCCTAGGAACGAGCAGTACTTC
TRBV5-1	TRBJ2-3	TRBD1	many	CASNLHRGADTQYF	TGCGCCAGCAACCTACACAGGGGCGCAGATACGCAGTATTTT
TRBV18	TRBJ2-1	TRBD2	few	CASSLPEAGAISSEQFF	TGTGCCAGCTCACTCCCGGAGGCGGGAGCCATTTCCAGTGAGCAGTTCTTC
TRBV20-1	TRBJ2-7	-	many	CSARPLGGPSYEQYF	TGCAGTGCTAGACCTCTAGGCGGGCCCTCCTACGAGCAGTACTTC
TRBV29-1	TRBJ2-1	TRBD2	-	CSVRNPRLAGGPYNEQFF	TGCAGCGTACGAAACCCCCGACTAGCGGGAGGCCCCTACAATGAGCAGTTCTTC
TRBV18	TRBJ2-2	-	many	CASSPPPAGELFF	TGTGCCAGCTCACCACCCCCCGCCGGGGAGCTGTTTTTT
TRBV9	TRBJ1-1	-	many	CASSVSPGTEAFF	TGTGCCAGCAGCGTATCTCCCGGGACTGAAGCTTTCTTT
TRBV9	TRBJ1-2	TRBD1	few	CASSYQGDSGALYTF	TGTGCCAGCAGCTACCAAGGGGACAGTGGAGCGTTGTACACCTTC
TRBV13	TRBJ2-5	-	-	CASSPDREGTQYF	TGTGCCAGCAGTCCGGACAGGGAGGGGACCCAGTACTTC
TRBV5-1	TRBJ1-1	-	-	CASSWGAGGINTEAFF	TGCGCCAGCAGCTGGGGGGCTGGGGGGATAAACACTGAAGCTTTCTTT
TRBV20-1	TRBJ2-3	TRBD2	few	CSARGRWLAGGRADTQYF	TGCAGTGCTAGAGGCAGGTGGCTAGCGGGAGGGCGAGCAGATACGCAGTATTTT
TRBV7-9	TRBJ1-1	-	many	CASSLWSAEAFF	TGTGCCAGCAGCTTATGGAGCGCTGAAGCTTTCTTT
TRBV28	TRBJ1-4	-	few	CASNHFDRLLNEKLFF	TGTGCCAGCAATCACTTTGACAGGCTACTGAATGAAAAACTGTTTTTT
TRBV20-1	TRBJ2-7	-	many	CSARGQGEQYF	TGCAGTGCTAGGGGTCAGGGGGAGCAGTACTTC
TRBV27	TRBJ1-2	-	-	CASSLSPASYGYTF	TGTGCCAGCAGTTTATCCCCAGCAAGCTATGGCTACACCTTC
TRBV6-2/TRBV6-3	TRBJ2-1	TRBD1	many	CATHRRTGTYNEQFF	TGTGCCACCCATCGCCGGACAGGAACCTACAATGAGCAGTTCTTC
TRBV20-1	TRBJ2-2	TRBD2	many	CSARDPLGTSGSVAGTGELFF	TGCAGTGCTAGAGACCCCTTGGGGACTAGCGGGAGTGTAGCGGGGACCGGGGAGCTGTTTTTT
TRBV28	TRBJ2-7	TRBD1	many	CASSLIGQGPLKQYF	TGTGCCAGCAGCCTAATCGGACAGGGCCCTTTGAAGCAGTACTTC
TRBV6-1	TRBJ2-1	TRBD2	-	CASSLWREQDEQFF	TGTGCCAGCAGTCTGTGGCGGGAGCAAGATGAGCAGTTCTTC